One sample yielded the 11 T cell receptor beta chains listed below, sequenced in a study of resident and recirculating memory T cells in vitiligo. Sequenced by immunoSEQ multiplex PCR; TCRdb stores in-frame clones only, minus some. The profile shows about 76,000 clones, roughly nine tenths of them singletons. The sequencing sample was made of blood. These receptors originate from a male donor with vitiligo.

DNA for the CDR3: TGTGCCAGCAGTTTAGTTCACCCAGACTCTTTACGGGAGCAGTACTTC. It specifies CASSLVHPDSLREQYF. The rearrangement uses TRBV27 and TRBJ2-7; D ambiguous. Germline V gives CDR1 MNHEY, CDR2 SMNVEV (reference sequence). Trimming removed 2 bases from V and 7 bases from J, with 21 bases in between. This CDR3 comprises 16 residues.

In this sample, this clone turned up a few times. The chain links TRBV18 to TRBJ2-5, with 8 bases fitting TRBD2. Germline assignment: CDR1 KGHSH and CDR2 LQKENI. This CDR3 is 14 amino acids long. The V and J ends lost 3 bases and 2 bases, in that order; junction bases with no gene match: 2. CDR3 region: CASSPSGAQETQYF. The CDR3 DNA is TGTGCCAGCTCACCTAGCGGGGCTCAAGAGACCCAGTACTTC.

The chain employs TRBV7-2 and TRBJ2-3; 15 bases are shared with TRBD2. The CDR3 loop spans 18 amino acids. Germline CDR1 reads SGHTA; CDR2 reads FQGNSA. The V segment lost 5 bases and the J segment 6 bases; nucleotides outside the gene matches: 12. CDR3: CASSHEGLAGGRGDTQYF. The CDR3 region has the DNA TGTGCCAGCAGCCATGAGGGACTAGCGGGAGGCCGGGGGGATACGCAGTATTTT. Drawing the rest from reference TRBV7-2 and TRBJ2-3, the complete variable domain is GAGVSQSPSNKVTEKGKDVELRCDPISGHTALYWYRQSLGQGLEFLIYFQGNSAPDKSGLPSDRFSAERTGGSVSTLTIQRTQQEDSAVYLCASSHEGLAGGRGDTQYFGPGTRLTVL.

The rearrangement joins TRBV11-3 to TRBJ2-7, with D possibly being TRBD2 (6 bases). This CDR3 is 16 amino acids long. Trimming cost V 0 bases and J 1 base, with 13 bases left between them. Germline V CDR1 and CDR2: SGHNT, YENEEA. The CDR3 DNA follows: TGTGCCAGCAGCTTAGATGGGGACTCGCCTTCCTACGAGCAGTACTTC. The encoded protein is CASSLDGDSPSYEQYF.

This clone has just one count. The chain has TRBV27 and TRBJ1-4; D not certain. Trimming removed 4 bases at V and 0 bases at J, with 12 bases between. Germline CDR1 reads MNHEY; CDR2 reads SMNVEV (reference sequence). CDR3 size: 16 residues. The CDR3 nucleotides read TGTGCCAGCAGTTCCCGAGCGGTCGCAACTAATGAAAAACTGTTTTTT. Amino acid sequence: CASSSRAVATNEKLFF.

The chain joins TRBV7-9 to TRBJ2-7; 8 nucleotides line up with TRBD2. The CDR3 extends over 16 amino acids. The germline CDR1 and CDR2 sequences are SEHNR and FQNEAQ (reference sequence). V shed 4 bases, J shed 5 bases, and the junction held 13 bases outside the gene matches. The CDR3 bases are TGTGCCAGCAGCTCAGAGAGCGCGGGGGGTAAAGACGAGCAGTACTTC. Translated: CASSSESAGGKDEQYF.

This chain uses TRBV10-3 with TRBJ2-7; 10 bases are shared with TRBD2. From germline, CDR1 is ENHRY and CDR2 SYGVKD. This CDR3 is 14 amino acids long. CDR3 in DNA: TGTGCTACCTGGGGACCGGGACTAGCGTTCGAGCAGTACTTC. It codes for CATWGPGLAFEQYF.

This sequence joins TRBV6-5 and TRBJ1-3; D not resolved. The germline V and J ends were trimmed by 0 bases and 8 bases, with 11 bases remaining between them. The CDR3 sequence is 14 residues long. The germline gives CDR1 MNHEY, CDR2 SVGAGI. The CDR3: CASSYSEVHDTIYF. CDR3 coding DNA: TGTGCCAGCAGTTACTCGGAGGTTCACGACACCATATATTTT.

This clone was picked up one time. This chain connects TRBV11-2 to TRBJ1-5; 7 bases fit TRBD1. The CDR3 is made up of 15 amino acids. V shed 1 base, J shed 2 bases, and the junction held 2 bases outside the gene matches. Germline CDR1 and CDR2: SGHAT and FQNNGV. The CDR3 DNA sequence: TGTGCCAGCAGCTTAGGAGGGACAGGCAATCAGCCCCAGCATTTT. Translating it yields CASSLGGTGNQPQHF.

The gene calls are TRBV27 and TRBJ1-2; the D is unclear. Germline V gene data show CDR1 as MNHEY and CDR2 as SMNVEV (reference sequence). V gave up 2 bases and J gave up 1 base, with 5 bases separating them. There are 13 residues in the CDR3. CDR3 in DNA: TGTGCCAGCAGTTTAGCCAGTAACTATGGCTACACCTTC. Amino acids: CASSLASNYGYTF.

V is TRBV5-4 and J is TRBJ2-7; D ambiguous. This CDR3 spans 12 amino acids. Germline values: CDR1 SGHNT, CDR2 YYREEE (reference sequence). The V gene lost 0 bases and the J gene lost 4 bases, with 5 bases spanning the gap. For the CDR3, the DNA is TGTGCCAGCAGCTTGGGAGGATACGAGCAGTACTTC. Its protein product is CASSLGGYEQYF.